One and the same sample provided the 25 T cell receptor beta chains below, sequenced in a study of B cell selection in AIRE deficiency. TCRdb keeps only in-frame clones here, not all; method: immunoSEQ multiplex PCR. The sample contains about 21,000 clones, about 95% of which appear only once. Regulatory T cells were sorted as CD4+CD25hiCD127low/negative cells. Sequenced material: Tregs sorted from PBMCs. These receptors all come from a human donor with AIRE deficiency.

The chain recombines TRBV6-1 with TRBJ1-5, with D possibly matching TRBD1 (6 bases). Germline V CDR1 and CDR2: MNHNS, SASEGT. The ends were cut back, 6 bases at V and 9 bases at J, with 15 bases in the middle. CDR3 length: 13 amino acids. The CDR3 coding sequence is TGTGCCAGCAGAACAGGGTGGGGAATGCCCCAGCATTTT. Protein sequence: CASRTGWGMPQHF.

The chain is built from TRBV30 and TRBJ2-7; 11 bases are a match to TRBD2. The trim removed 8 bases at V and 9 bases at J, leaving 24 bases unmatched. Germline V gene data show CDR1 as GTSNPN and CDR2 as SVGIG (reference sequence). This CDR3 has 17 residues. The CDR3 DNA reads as TGTGCCGGCCTGACTCTCGGCGGGACTAGCGGAGTAACCGTGCAGTACTTC. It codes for CAGLTLGGTSGVTVQYF. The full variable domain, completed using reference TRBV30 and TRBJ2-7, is SQTIHQWPATLVQPVGSPLSLECTVEGTSNPNLYWYRQAAGRGLQLLFYSVGIGQISSEVPQNLSASRPQDRQFILSSKKLLLSDSGFYLCAGLTLGGTSGVTVQYFGPGTRLTVT.

CDR3 sequence reads: CASSSLTASTDTQYF. Here the CDR3 DNA reads TGTGCCAGCAGCTCCCTAACGGCTAGCACAGATACGCAGTATTTT. The V gene is TRBV28, the J gene TRBJ2-3; D gene ambiguous. This CDR3 has 15 residues. V was clipped by 6 bases and J by 0 bases, with 13 bases between them. The germline gives CDR1 MDHEN, CDR2 SYDVKM.

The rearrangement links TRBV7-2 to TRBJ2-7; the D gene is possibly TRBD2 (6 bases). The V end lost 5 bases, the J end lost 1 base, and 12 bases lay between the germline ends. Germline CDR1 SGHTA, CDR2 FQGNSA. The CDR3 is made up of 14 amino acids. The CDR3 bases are TGTGCCAGCAGCGGGGGACTCACGTCCTACGAGCAGTACTTC. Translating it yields CASSGGLTSYEQYF.

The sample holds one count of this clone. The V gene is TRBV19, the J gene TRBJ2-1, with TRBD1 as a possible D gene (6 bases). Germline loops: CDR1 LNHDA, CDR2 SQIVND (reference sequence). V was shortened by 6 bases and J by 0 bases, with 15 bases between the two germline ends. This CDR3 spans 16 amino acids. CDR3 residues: CASSQGTRVSYNEQFF. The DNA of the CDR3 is TGTGCCAGTAGCCAAGGGACAAGGGTCTCCTACAATGAGCAGTTCTTC.

CDR3 sequence reads: CASSLGQLMNTEAFF. The DNA for the CDR3 is TGTGCCAGCAGCTTGGGACAACTTATGAACACTGAAGCTTTCTTT. V usage is TRBV5-4 and J usage is TRBJ1-1; D is ambiguous. There are 15 residues in the CDR3. Trimming shortened V by 0 bases and J by 0 bases, and 9 bases separated the two germline ends. Germline V lookup: CDR1 SGHNT, CDR2 YYREEE (reference sequence).

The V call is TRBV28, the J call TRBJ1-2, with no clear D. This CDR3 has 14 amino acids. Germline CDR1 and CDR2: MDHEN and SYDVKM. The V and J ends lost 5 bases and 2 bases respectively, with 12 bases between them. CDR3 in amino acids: CASSNNRANYGYTF. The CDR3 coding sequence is TGTGCCAGCAGTAATAACCGGGCCAACTATGGCTACACCTTC.

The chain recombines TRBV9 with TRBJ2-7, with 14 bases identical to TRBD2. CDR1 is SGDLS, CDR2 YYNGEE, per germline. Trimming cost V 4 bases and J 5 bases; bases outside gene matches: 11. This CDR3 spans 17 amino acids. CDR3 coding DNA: TGTGCCAGCAGCTCCCAGACTAGCGGGAGGGTAGTCGACGAGCAGTACTTC. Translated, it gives CASSSQTSGRVVDEQYF.

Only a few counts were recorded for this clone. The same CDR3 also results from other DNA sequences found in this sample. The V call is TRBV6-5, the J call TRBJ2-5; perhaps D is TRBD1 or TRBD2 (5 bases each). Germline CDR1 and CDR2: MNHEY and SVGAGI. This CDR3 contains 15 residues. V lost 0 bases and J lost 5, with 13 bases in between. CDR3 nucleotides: TGTGCCAGCAGTTACTCGGGTCGGGGCTGGGAGACCCAGTACTTC. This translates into CASSYSGRGWETQYF.

The DNA of the CDR3 is TGTGCCAGCACCCAACCCAGGGAGAGGAACACCGGGGAGCTGTTTTTT. Its protein is CASTQPRERNTGELFF. The chain couples TRBV5-8 to TRBJ2-2; D assignment may be TRBD1 or TRBD2 (5 bases each). The ends were cut back, 6 bases at V and 1 base at J, with 16 bases in the middle. CDR3 length: 16 residues. Germline CDR1 reads SGHTS; CDR2 reads YDEGEE.

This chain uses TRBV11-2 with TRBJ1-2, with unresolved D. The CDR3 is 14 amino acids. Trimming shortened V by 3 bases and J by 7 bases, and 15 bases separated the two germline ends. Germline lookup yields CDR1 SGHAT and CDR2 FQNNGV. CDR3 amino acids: CASSLHRLTGGYTF. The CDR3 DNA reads TGTGCCAGCAGCTTGCACCGACTTACTGGTGGCTACACCTTC.

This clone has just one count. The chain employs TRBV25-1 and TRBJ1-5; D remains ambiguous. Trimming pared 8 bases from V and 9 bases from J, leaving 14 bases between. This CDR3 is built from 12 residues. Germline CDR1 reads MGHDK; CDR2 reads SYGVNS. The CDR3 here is CASGDTGGPQHF. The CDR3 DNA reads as TGTGCCAGCGGGGATACCGGTGGGCCCCAGCATTTT.

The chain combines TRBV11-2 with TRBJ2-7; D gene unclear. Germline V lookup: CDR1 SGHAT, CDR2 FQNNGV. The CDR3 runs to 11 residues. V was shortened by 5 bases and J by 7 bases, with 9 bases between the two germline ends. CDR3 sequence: CASSLILEQYF. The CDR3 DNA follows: TGTGCCAGCAGCCTAATCCTGGAGCAGTACTTC.

Written as DNA, the CDR3 is TGTGCCACCAGCAGAGGGGGGGCAGCCAATCAGCCCCAGCATTTT. As protein: CATSRGGAANQPQHF. The chain carries TRBV15 and TRBJ1-5, with D possibly matching TRBD1 (6 bases). Germline assignment: CDR1 LNHNV and CDR2 YYDKDF (reference sequence). The CDR3 length is 15 residues. V was pared by 1 base and J by 3 bases, with 10 bases between.

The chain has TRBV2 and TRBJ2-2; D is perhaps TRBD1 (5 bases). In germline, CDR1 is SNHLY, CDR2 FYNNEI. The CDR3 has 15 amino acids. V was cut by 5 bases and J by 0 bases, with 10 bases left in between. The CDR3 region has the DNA TGTGCCAGCAGTCTAGAAGGGGCGAACACCGGGGAGCTGTTTTTT. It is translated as CASSLEGANTGELFF.

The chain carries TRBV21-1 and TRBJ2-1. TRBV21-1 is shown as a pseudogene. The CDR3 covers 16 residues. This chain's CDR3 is CASSRLGRTSYNEQFF. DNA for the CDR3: TGTGCCAGCAGCAGACTGGGACGGACCTCCTACAATGAGCAGTTCTTC.

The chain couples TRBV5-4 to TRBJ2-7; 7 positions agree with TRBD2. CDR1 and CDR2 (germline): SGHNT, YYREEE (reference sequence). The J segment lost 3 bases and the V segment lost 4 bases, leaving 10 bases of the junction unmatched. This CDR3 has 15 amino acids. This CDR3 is CASSIRAGLGYEQYF. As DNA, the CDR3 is TGTGCCAGCAGCATAAGAGCGGGACTGGGCTACGAGCAGTACTTC.

In DNA form, the CDR3 reads TGTGCCAGCAGTTTATTTTTGGGCAGCGTACCTTCCGATACGCAGTATTTT. Its protein product is CASSLFLGSVPSDTQYF. The chain uses TRBV28 and TRBJ2-3, with D unclear. This CDR3 region has 17 residues. The V end lost 1 base, the J end lost 6 bases, and 20 bases lay between the germline ends. From germline, CDR1 is MDHEN and CDR2 SYDVKM.

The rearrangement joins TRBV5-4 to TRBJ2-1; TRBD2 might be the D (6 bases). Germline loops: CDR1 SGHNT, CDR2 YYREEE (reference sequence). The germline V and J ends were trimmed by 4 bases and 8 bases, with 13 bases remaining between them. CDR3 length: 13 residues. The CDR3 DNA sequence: TGTGCCAGCAGCCCCGGGGGTAATTATGAGCAGTTCTTC. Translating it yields CASSPGGNYEQFF.

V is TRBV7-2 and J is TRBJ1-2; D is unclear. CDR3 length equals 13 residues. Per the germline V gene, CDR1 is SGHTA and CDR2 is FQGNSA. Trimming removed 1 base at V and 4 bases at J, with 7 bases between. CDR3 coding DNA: TGTGCCAGCAGCTTAGGACGCTCCTATGGCTACACCTTC. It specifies CASSLGRSYGYTF.

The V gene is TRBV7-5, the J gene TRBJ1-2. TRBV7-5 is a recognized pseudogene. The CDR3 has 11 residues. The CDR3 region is CARSWRYGYTF. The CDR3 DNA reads TGTGCCAGAAGCTGGCGCTATGGCTACACCTTC.

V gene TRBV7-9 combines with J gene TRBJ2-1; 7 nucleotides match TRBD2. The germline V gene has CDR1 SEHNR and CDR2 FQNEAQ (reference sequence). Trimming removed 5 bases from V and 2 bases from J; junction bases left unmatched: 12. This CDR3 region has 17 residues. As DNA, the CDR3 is TGTGCCAGCAGCCCACCGTCACTAGCGAGAGCCTACAATGAGCAGTTCTTC. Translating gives CASSPPSLARAYNEQFF.

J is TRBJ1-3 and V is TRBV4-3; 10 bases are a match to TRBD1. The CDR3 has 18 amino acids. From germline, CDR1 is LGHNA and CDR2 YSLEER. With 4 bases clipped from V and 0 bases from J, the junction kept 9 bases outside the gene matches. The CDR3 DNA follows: TGCGCCAGCAGCCTAAACCGGGACAGGGGCATCTCTGGAAACACCATATATTTT. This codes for CASSLNRDRGISGNTIYF.

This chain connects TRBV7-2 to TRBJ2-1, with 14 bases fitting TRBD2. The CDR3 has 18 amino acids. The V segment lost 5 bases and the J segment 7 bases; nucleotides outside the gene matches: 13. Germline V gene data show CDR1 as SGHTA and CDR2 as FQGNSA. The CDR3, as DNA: TGTGCCAGCAGCCTCAAGACTAGCGGGAGGGCCTATTATAATGAGCAGTTCTTC. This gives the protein CASSLKTSGRAYYNEQFF. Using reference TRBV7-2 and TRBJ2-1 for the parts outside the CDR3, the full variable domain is GAGVSQSPSNKVTEKGKDVELRCDPISGHTALYWYRQSLGQGLEFLIYFQGNSAPDKSGLPSDRFSAERTGGSVSTLTIQRTQQEDSAVYLCASSLKTSGRAYYNEQFFGPGTRLTVL.

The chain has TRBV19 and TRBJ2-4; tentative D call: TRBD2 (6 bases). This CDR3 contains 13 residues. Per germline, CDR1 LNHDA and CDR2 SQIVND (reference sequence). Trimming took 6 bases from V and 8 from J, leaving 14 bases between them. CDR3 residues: CASSGSGADIQYF. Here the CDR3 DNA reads TGTGCCAGTAGCGGGAGTGGAGCAGACATTCAGTACTTC.